These T cell receptor beta chains were read from a single sample in a study of T cells in Graves' hyperthyroidism and ophthalmopathy. From the multiplex PCR reads, TCRdb called clonotypes with MiXCR, one entry per CDR3 protein. The data show under 600,000 distinct CDR3 sequences, roughly 16% seen once. The sequenced material came from blood. All receptors derive from a woman aged 40 to 50 with Graves' ophthalmopathy. The conserved cysteine and the conserved F or W are not part of the CDR3 here.

>TRBJ2-5|TRBV7-9
ASRPDGGETQY
>TRBJ2-1|TRBV12-3/TRBV12-4
ASSLAPPSSYNEQF
>TRBJ2-7|TRBV20-1
SARPGLEVYEQY
>TRBJ1-3|TRBV20-1
SARGPESSSGNTIY
>TRBJ2-5|TRBV11-2
ASSRFELQETQY
>TRBJ2-6|TRBV25-1
ASSESLGGDGGANVLT
>TRBJ1-1|TRBV28
ASSPHMNTEAF
>TRBJ2-5|TRBV20-1
SATDPSGAPQETQY
>TRBJ1-3|TRBV6-5
ASSYGGWGSGNTIY
>TRBJ2-1|TRBV7-3
ASSPTGTSYEQF
>TRBJ2-3|TRBV3-1
ASSQMSLTDTQY
>TRBJ1-6|TRBV6-1
ASSIDPNGGSYNSPLH
>TRBJ2-3|TRBV27
ASRSPPRLGLASDTQY
>TRBJ1-2|TRBV6-1
ASSSGPGTGGGYGYT
>TRBJ1-1|TRBV7-9
ASSQGWGEAF
>TRBJ2-7|TRBV27
ASTGSSYEQY
>TRBJ2-2|TRBV2
ASRKPTESGELF
>TRBJ1-1|TRBV19
ASSIEGHLNTEAF
>TRBJ2-5|TRBV6-1
ASSETGITQETQY
>TRBJ2-1|TRBV29-1
SVDLTTNSYNEQF
>TRBJ2-2|TRBV6-4
ASSDSAGVTGELF
>TRBJ1-2|TRBV19
ASSMKSGQGNYGYT
>TRBJ2-3|TRBV25-1
ASSELGVADTQY
>TRBJ1-1|TRBV5-1
ASSLLFAQNTEAF
>TRBJ1-1|TRBV6-1
ASSEGFTENTEAF
>TRBJ2-7|TRBV28
ASRSSGLVNPYEQY
>TRBJ1-6|TRBV3-1
ASSQDFMGRNSPLH
>TRBJ1-5|TRBV19
ASSWGMTSQPQH
>TRBJ1-1|TRBV18
ASSPEGGYTEAF
>TRBJ2-5|TRBV11-2
ASSLRLTLGGRETQY